A single sample is the source of the 25 T cell receptor beta chains below, sequenced in a study of ipilimumab plus nivolumab after autologous stem cell transplantation. The method was immunoSEQ multiplex PCR; TCRdb's version includes in-frame clones alone and lacks a portion of them. The sample carries tens of thousands of clones, about 83% recorded once. The sequences come from PBMCs, collected in a trial of ipilimumab plus nivolumab as post-transplant consolidation. All receptors derive from a male donor with diffuse large B-cell lymphoma.

This clone was observed a few times. J is TRBJ1-2 and V is TRBV7-2; weak D call: TRBD1 (6 bases). The germline V gene has CDR1 SGHTA and CDR2 FQGNSA. The V end lost 5 bases, the J end lost 2 bases, and 12 bases lay between the germline ends. The CDR3 runs to 14 residues. DNA for the CDR3: TGTGCCAGCAGCCCGAGGGGGGTAAACTATGGCTACACCTTC. This encodes CASSPRGVNYGYTF.

The rearrangement joins TRBV11-2 to TRBJ2-1, with 16 bases matching TRBD2. The CDR3 has 18 residues. Germline values: CDR1 SGHAT, CDR2 FQNNGV. Trimming removed 4 bases from V and 4 bases from J; junction bases left unmatched: 7. DNA for the CDR3: TGTGCCAGCAGCTCCCGGGGACTAGCGGGGGGGCTATACAATGAGCAGTTCTTC. Translation: CASSSRGLAGGLYNEQFF. Supplemented by reference TRBV11-2 and TRBJ2-1, the full variable domain reads EAGVAQSPRYKIIEKRQSVAFWCNPISGHATLYWYQQILGQGPKLLIQFQNNGVVDDSQLPKDRFSAERLKGVDSTLKIQPAKLEDSAVYLCASSSRGLAGGLYNEQFFGPGTRLTVL.

This sequence joins TRBV2 and TRBJ2-7; 8 bases match TRBD2. CDR1 and CDR2 from the germline V gene are SNHLY and FYNNEI. Trimming removed 7 bases from V and 0 bases from J; junction bases left unmatched: 11. The CDR3 totals 16 residues. In DNA form, the CDR3 reads TGTGCCAGCACCCCCGGGGGGGGACGCTCCTCCTACGAGCAGTACTTC. Amino acid sequence: CASTPGGGRSSYEQYF.

This clone is categorized as medium-sized. The chain recombines TRBV2 with TRBJ1-1; D is possibly TRBD1 (6 bases). The CDR3 has 13 residues. Per the germline V gene, CDR1 is SNHLY and CDR2 is FYNNEI. V lost 2 bases to trimming and J lost 10 bases, with 14 bases between them. DNA of the CDR3: TGTGCCAGCAGTGAAACGGCTGGGGGGCTAGCTTTCTTT. Translating gives CASSETAGGLAFF.

The rearrangement links TRBV7-2 to TRBJ2-2, with TRBD1 as a possible D gene (6 bases). Germline values: CDR1 SGHTA, CDR2 FQGNSA. V shed 3 bases and J shed 5 bases, with 22 bases lying between them. This CDR3 is built from 18 residues. CDR3 amino acids: CASSFSIFLGGRTGELFF. CDR3 coding DNA: TGTGCCAGCAGCTTCAGTATCTTTTTAGGGGGAAGGACCGGGGAGCTGTTTTTT.

Comment on this clone: Other DNA variants within this sample encode the same CDR3. This chain uses TRBV18 with TRBJ2-5, with no clear D. The V end lost 3 bases, the J end lost 4 bases, and 3 bases lay between the germline ends. The V gene's germline CDR1 is KGHSH and CDR2 LQKENI. This CDR3 contains 11 residues. The chain's CDR3 is CASSPGETQYF. In nucleotides, the CDR3 is TGTGCCAGCTCACCGGGAGAGACCCAGTACTTC.

The gene calls are TRBV7-9 and TRBJ2-3; 11 bases are shared with TRBD2. This CDR3 comprises 16 residues. V shed 8 bases, J shed 1 base, and the junction held 8 bases outside the gene matches. Germline CDR1 SEHNR, CDR2 FQNEAQ (reference sequence). The CDR3 is CASALLSGGGTDTQYF. CDR3 nucleotide sequence: TGTGCCAGCGCCCTACTTAGCGGGGGGGGCACAGATACGCAGTATTTT.

This clone is a singleton in its sample. This chain connects TRBV7-2 to TRBJ2-1, with D possibly TRBD2 on 5 matching bases. Germline V gives CDR1 SGHTA, CDR2 FQGNSA. The CDR3 runs to 14 residues. Trimming removed 4 bases from V and 6 bases from J, with 13 bases in between. CDR3 coding DNA: TGTGCCAGCAGCTCAAATAGTGGGAGCAATGAGCAGTTCTTC. Amino acid sequence: CASSSNSGSNEQFF.

The gene calls are TRBV2 and TRBJ1-2; 8 bases are a match to TRBD1. The germline CDR1 and CDR2 sequences are SNHLY and FYNNEI. The CDR3 length is 13 residues. After removal of 6 bases from V and 2 bases from J, the junction contained 2 bases not matched to a gene. The CDR3 nucleotides are TGTGCCAGCAGGGGGACAGGAAACTATGGCTACACCTTC. This codes for CASRGTGNYGYTF.

V and J are TRBV5-1 and TRBJ2-3; D gene unclear. The CDR3 is made up of 14 amino acids. Trimming stripped 4 bases from V and 0 bases from J, with 9 bases between. The germline V gene encodes CDR1 SGHRS and CDR2 YFSETQ. DNA of the CDR3: TGCGCCAGCAGCACTGTGCTAAGCACAGATACGCAGTATTTT. It specifies CASSTVLSTDTQYF.

This sequence joins TRBV18 and TRBJ1-5; 11 positions match TRBD1. The CDR3 length is 15 residues. V lost 3 bases to trimming and J lost 4 bases; unmatched junction nucleotides: 2. Per the germline V gene, CDR1 is KGHSH and CDR2 is LQKENI. CDR3 residues: CASSPGTGGNQPQHF. In DNA form, the CDR3 reads TGTGCCAGCTCACCGGGGACAGGGGGGAATCAGCCCCAGCATTTT.

The chain carries TRBV6-5 and TRBJ1-6; no reliable D call. Germline V gene sequence: CDR1 MNHEY, CDR2 SVGAGI. The ends were cut back, 2 bases at V and 10 bases at J, with 15 bases in the middle. The CDR3 has 15 amino acids. This CDR3 is CASSYGLRVGSPLHF. In DNA, the CDR3 is TGTGCCAGCAGTTACGGTCTTAGGGTAGGCTCACCCCTCCACTTT.

This clone came up a few times. The chain uses TRBV5-4 and TRBJ2-2; TRBD2 is a possible D gene (8 bases). Germline V gene lookup returns CDR1 SGHNT and CDR2 YYREEE (reference sequence). The CDR3 runs 17 residues. Deletions cut 6 bases from V and 7 bases from J, with 25 bases between. CDR3 in amino acids: CASTPGGTGGAGGELFF. The CDR3, as DNA: TGTGCCAGCACCCCAGGGGGTACCGGGGGGGCCGGCGGGGAGCTGTTTTTT.

This chain joins TRBV14 and TRBJ2-7, with D unclear. This CDR3 region has 13 residues. CDR1 SGHDN and CDR2 FVKESK come from the germline V gene. The ends were cut back, 0 bases at V and 5 bases at J, with 8 bases in the middle. CDR3: CASSQEESNEQYF. DNA of the CDR3: TGTGCCAGCAGCCAAGAAGAGTCCAACGAGCAGTACTTC.

V usage is TRBV5-6 and J usage is TRBJ2-7, with 8 bases aligning to TRBD2. V trimming: 1 base; J trimming: 0 bases; junction bases outside the gene matches: 9. Germline CDR1 and CDR2: SGHDT and YYEEEE. This CDR3 comprises 17 residues. Here the CDR3 DNA reads TGTGCCAGCAGCTTGCGGGGGGGTCGTTACAGCTCCTACGAGCAGTACTTC. The encoded protein is CASSLRGGRYSSYEQYF.

This clone has only a few counts. The rearrangement joins TRBV6-5 to TRBJ2-1; the D gene is possibly TRBD1 (6 bases). Germline assignment: CDR1 MNHEY and CDR2 SVGAGI. This CDR3 is built from 14 residues. Trimming pared 6 bases from V and 9 bases from J, leaving 18 bases between. The CDR3: CASRLGRGQGEQFF. The CDR3 DNA reads as TGTGCCAGCAGACTCGGCAGGGGACAAGGTGAGCAGTTCTTC.

Only one count was recorded for this clone. CDR3 bases: TGTGCCTGGAGGGGGCAACGGGGCTATGGCTACACCTTC. Amino acid sequence: CAWRGQRGYGYTF. V gene TRBV30 combines with J gene TRBJ1-2, with D possibly matching TRBD1 (5 bases). The length of the CDR3 is 13 residues. Looked up from germline, CDR1 is GTSNPN and CDR2 is SVGIG (reference sequence). The ends were cut back, 3 bases at V and 4 bases at J, with 12 bases in the middle. The full variable domain, completed using reference TRBV30 and TRBJ1-2, is SQTIHQWPATLVQPVGSPLSLECTVEGTSNPNLYWYRQAAGRGLQLLFYSVGIGQISSEVPQNLSASRPQDRQFILSSKKLLLSDSGFYLCAWRGQRGYGYTFGSGTRLTVV.

The chain carries TRBV27 and TRBJ1-2; 10 bases agree with TRBD1. The V gene end was trimmed by 5 bases and the J gene end by 8 bases; junction bases not matched to a gene: 8. The CDR3 is 14 residues long. CDR1 is MNHEY and CDR2 is SMNVEV in the germline V gene (reference sequence). As DNA, the CDR3 is TGTGCCAGCAGTCCCTGGACAGGGGGAAACGGCTACACCTTC. Translation gives CASSPWTGGNGYTF.

This clone was detected only once. The chain employs TRBV4-3 and TRBJ2-7, with 9 bases that match TRBD1. The trim removed 1 base at V and 4 bases at J, leaving 5 bases unmatched. The germline gives CDR1 LGHNA, CDR2 YSLEER. The CDR3 totals 15 residues. DNA for the CDR3: TGCGCCAGCAGCCAAGGACAGGGGGATAGGTACGAGCAGTACTTC. As protein: CASSQGQGDRYEQYF.

The chain couples TRBV9 to TRBJ1-2; 10 bases match TRBD1. The CDR3 has 16 amino acids. Germline V gene lookup returns CDR1 SGDLS and CDR2 YYNGEE. The ends lost 3 bases at V and 0 bases at J; junction bases unmatched: 5. The CDR3 reads CASSAGTGVPNYGYTF. The CDR3 DNA follows: TGTGCCAGCAGCGCAGGGACAGGGGTACCTAACTATGGCTACACCTTC.

The chain combines TRBV7-2 with TRBJ2-5; 8 nucleotides agree with TRBD2. This CDR3 comprises 15 residues. The V gene's germline CDR1 is SGHTA and CDR2 FQGNSA. Unmatched junction bases numbered 9, after V lost 1 base and J lost 8 bases. CDR3 protein: CASSLDQLAVATQYF. The CDR3 DNA sequence: TGTGCCAGCAGCTTAGATCAACTAGCGGTAGCTACCCAGTACTTC.

This chain links TRBV7-2 with TRBJ2-2; 8 bases are a match to TRBD2. Germline CDR1 SGHTA, CDR2 FQGNSA. Losses at the gene ends were 5 bases for V and 3 bases for J; bases not matched to a gene: 8. This CDR3 is 16 amino acids long. The CDR3 region has the DNA TGTGCCAGCAGCCCAGCCCAGACTAGCGACACCGGGGAGCTGTTTTTT. Protein sequence: CASSPAQTSDTGELFF.

The rearrangement joins TRBV13 to TRBJ1-1; tentatively, D is TRBD1 (6 bases). Trimming took off 4 bases at V and 5 bases at J, with 14 bases between the two ends. The germline V gene has CDR1 PRHDT and CDR2 FYEKMQ (reference sequence). The CDR3 sequence is 14 residues long. The CDR3 loop is CASSSSQGGTEAFF. The DNA for the CDR3 is TGTGCCAGCAGCTCCTCCCAAGGGGGAACTGAAGCTTTCTTT.

The table lists this clone with a few counts. This sequence joins TRBV18 and TRBJ2-7, with 9 bases identical to TRBD2. Germline trimming cut 0 bases from V and 2 bases from J; bases unmatched to any gene: 5. Germline CDR1 is KGHSH and CDR2 is LQKENI. CDR3 length equals 16 residues. The CDR3 DNA sequence: TGTGCCAGCTCACCACCGTTTAGCGGGAGTCCCTACGAGCAGTACTTC. This translates into CASSPPFSGSPYEQYF.

V usage is TRBV7-6 and J usage is TRBJ2-1; D call uncertain. The germline V and J ends were trimmed by 5 bases and 8 bases, with 10 bases remaining between them. The CDR3 runs 12 residues. Per the germline V gene, CDR1 is SGHVS and CDR2 is FNYEAQ. The CDR3 loop is CASSPGSDEQFF. CDR3 DNA sequence: TGTGCCAGCAGCCCCGGGTCCGATGAGCAGTTCTTC. Full variable domain (outside the CDR3, taken from reference TRBV7-6 and TRBJ2-1): GAGVSQSPRYKVTKRGQDVALRCDPISGHVSLYWYRQALGQGPEFLTYFNYEAQQDKSGLPNDRFSAERPEGSISTLTIQRTEQRDSAMYRCASSPGSDEQFFGPGTRLTVL.